This T cell receptor (beta chain) was identified during a study of beta chain features in type 1 diabetes (dated by TCRdb to 2016 to 2019). The study in broad terms: No differences in mean age, gender distribution, total cell number or subset yield were found between patients and healthy donors. A total of 90 million to 130 million sorted cells were examined across all samples, and a strong correlation was observed between cell number per subset and RNA yield. The study compared TCRB repertoires of sorted circulating CD4+ T cell subsets between recently diagnosed type 1 diabetes patients and matched healthy donors. Regulatory and stem cell-like memory subsets were obtained from only 8 patients and roughly 8 healthy donors, while naive and central memory subsets were obtained from all 30 or so donors.

In this sample, this clone turned up a few times. The antigen it recognizes is unknown. No base quality information exists; no much larger clone differs at one position. The entire isolated RNA was reverse transcribed using the High Capacity cDNA Reverse Transcription Kit, and thus expressed TCRB transcripts were sequenced. Deep immunoSEQ sequencing was performed on naive, central memory and regulatory T cell samples, with an average of roughly 3.3 million total reads per sample. After sorted cells were lysed in RLT buffer, RNA was extracted with DNase-treated RNeasy Micro or Mini kits, with the choice depending on cell number. Each cell subset was processed separately to prevent cross-contamination, with patient and healthy donor samples processed together. TCRB sequences were amplified from cDNA with the immunoSEQ multiplex PCR, producing 87-bp fragments spanning the CDR3 region. The amplicons were sequenced using the Illumina HiSeq platform. The original methods were these. PCR bias was corrected computationally using synthetic template baselines, and reads within Hamming distance 2 were collapsed, with unmergeable singletons discarded. Reads were aligned to IMGT to assign V, D and J genes, CDR3 length, and insertions or deletions at six rearrangement sites. Within each subset, clonotype counts were normalized to the number of sorted cells before true diversity and Gini coefficients were calculated with the tcR R package. Repertoire sharing was quantified using the overlap coefficient calculated on TCRB nucleotide sequences. TCRdb stores this immuneACCESS table with in-frame sequences only. Part of the clones is absent; in the studies checked, under half of the shortfall reflects unresolved V genes, and no reason is known for the rest. V and J calls and clone size follow that table, whereas D and trimming were derived from the DNA. The sample yields a few hundred thousand clones; 8.5% to 10% were counted once. The top ten hold about 0.64% of the sample.

From each donor, a single peripheral blood sample of approximately 0.11 L on average was drawn into heparinised tubes. A BD FACSAria II and a panel including CD45RO, CCR7, CD25, CD127, CD95 and CD27 were used to sort naive, central memory, regulatory and stem cell-like memory CD4+ T cells. All sorted populations exceeded 95% purity. PBMCs were separated immediately by Lymphoprep density gradient centrifugation and were stained directly, without being cultured. So that batch effects would be minimized, each experiment stained and sorted samples in pairs, pairing one healthy donor with one patient. On the study overall, not on this receptor specifically: Because small numbers of individuals were included in the HLA sub-analyses, any influence of HLA type on TCRB rearrangement was left unresolved. Because cDNA rather than genomic DNA was sequenced, highly expressing activated cells could have been over-represented, although no difference in activation and CD3 levels was found between groups. PCR might favor shorter templates, but patient and control samples were amplified and corrected together, so any skew would affect both groups equally. Naive, central memory and regulatory TCRB repertoires appeared more similar among patients than among healthy donors. A moderate but significant shortening of TCRB CDR3 length was observed in type 1 diabetes patients in all four CD4+ subsets. Fewer insertions and more nucleotide deletions at VDJ recombination sites were observed in patients with type 1 diabetes, implying thymic rearrangement abnormalities.

V ends up 8 bases short and J 7 bases short, with an unmatched junction base count of 4. The CDR3 has 12 amino acids, counting the end cysteine and phenylalanine. The only DNA kept is the CDR3, 36 bases in frame from the first base. The germline V gene (reference sequence) gives CDR1 as LNHDA and CDR2 as SQIVND. This chain joins TRBV19 to TRBJ1-5, with 8 central nucleotides matching TRBD1. This sequence was found in a young man with type 1 diabetes. The sample comprised central memory CD4+ T cells from blood. CDR3 loop: CASADRAQPQHF. The DNA sequence is as follows: TGTGCCAGTGCGGACAGGGCCCAGCCCCAGCATTTT.